The 20 T cell receptor beta chains given below trace back to one sample, sequenced in a study of blood T cell repertoires in COVID-19. Clones were sequenced by immunoSEQ multiplex PCR, and TCRdb holds only the in-frame ones, with some missing. The table has approximately 140,000 clones, about 86% seen once; the top ten hold roughly 3.3%. Source material: peripheral blood. The source is a man aged 70 or older with acute or convalescent COVID-19.

The chain uses TRBV7-9 and TRBJ1-5; 10 bases agree with TRBD1. The CDR3 is 16 amino acids. V shed 2 bases, J shed 4 bases, and the junction held 5 bases outside the gene matches. Per germline, CDR1 SEHNR and CDR2 FQNEAQ (reference sequence). Written as DNA, the CDR3 is TGTGCCAGCAGCTTATTTCTGGGACAGGGGAATCAGCCCCAGCATTTT. Protein sequence: CASSLFLGQGNQPQHF. Variable domain in full (rest from reference TRBV7-9 and TRBJ1-5): DTGVSQNPRHKITKRGQNVTFRCDPISEHNRLYWYRQTLGQGPEFLTYFQNEAQLEKSRLLSDRFSAERPKGSFSTLEIQRTEQGDSAMYLCASSLFLGQGNQPQHFGDGTRLSIL.

The J gene is TRBJ2-7, the V gene TRBV25-1; TRBD2 agrees at 9 bases. V lost 2 bases and J lost 5; bases outside the gene matches: 4. The CDR3 sequence is 14 residues long. Germline loops: CDR1 MGHDK, CDR2 SYGVNS. DNA of the CDR3: TGTGCCAGCAGTGAAAGCGGGAGGAGGAACGAGCAGTACTTC. It specifies CASSESGRRNEQYF.

The genes are TRBV7-9 and TRBJ1-1; 10 bases are shared with TRBD1. This CDR3 has 15 amino acids. Per the germline V gene, CDR1 is SEHNR and CDR2 is FQNEAQ (reference sequence). Trimming at V came to 4 bases and at J to 5 bases, leaving 7 bases not matched to a gene. The DNA of the CDR3 is TGTGCCAGCAGCTCAGGACAGGGGGGTTGGACTGAAGCTTTCTTT. Its translation is CASSSGQGGWTEAFF.

J is TRBJ2-7 and V is TRBV5-1; 9 bases are a match to TRBD1. Germline V lookup: CDR1 SGHRS, CDR2 YFSETQ. V trimming: 4 bases; J trimming: 6 bases; junction bases outside the gene matches: 8. There are 14 residues in the CDR3. The CDR3 region is CASSPGQGPLEQYF. CDR3 coding DNA: TGCGCCAGCAGCCCGGGACAGGGCCCTCTCGAGCAGTACTTC.

This sequence joins TRBV2 and TRBJ2-2, with a possible D match to TRBD2 (6 bases). The CDR3 is 14 amino acids. V dropped 11 bases and J dropped 1 base, with 14 bases sitting between them. From germline, CDR1 is SNHLY and CDR2 FYNNEI. The CDR3 spells CAGGETRNTGELFF. For the CDR3, the DNA is TGTGCCGGCGGGGAGACCCGGAACACCGGGGAGCTGTTTTTT.

The chain employs TRBV28 and TRBJ2-1; 10 positions match TRBD2. This CDR3 contains 15 residues. CDR1 and CDR2 from the germline V gene are MDHEN and SYDVKM. The V and J ends lost 6 bases and 3 bases, in that order; junction bases with no gene match: 5. The CDR3, as DNA: TGTGCCAGCAGCCCCCCTAGCGGGAGCTACAATGAGCAGTTCTTC. Protein sequence: CASSPPSGSYNEQFF.

V gene TRBV29-1 combines with J gene TRBJ2-7; 8 nucleotides align to TRBD2. Losses at the gene ends were 5 bases for V and 3 bases for J; bases not matched to a gene: 6. The CDR3 has 13 amino acids. Germline assignment: CDR1 SQVTM and CDR2 ANQGSEA. CDR3 loop: CSVWASGSYEQYF. The DNA for the CDR3 is TGCAGCGTTTGGGCCAGCGGGAGCTACGAGCAGTACTTC.

V gene TRBV10-3 combines with J gene TRBJ2-3; 7 bases are a match to TRBD2. The J segment lost 2 bases and the V segment lost 11 bases, leaving 10 bases of the junction unmatched. The V gene's germline CDR1 is ENHRY and CDR2 SYGVKD. CDR3 length: 14 residues. The CDR3 region is CASSGGAYTDTQYF. The CDR3 bases are TGTGCCTCGTCGGGAGGAGCCTACACAGATACGCAGTATTTT.

This chain uses TRBV7-3 with TRBJ2-2, with 7 nucleotides matching TRBD1. CDR1 SGHTA and CDR2 FQGTGA come from the germline V gene. Trimming took 4 bases from V and 0 from J; bases not matched to a gene: 2. The CDR3 length is 15 residues. The CDR3 protein is CASSSGTANTGELFF. The CDR3 nucleotides read TGTGCCAGCAGCTCGGGGACAGCGAACACCGGGGAGCTGTTTTTT.

The chain employs TRBV7-6 and TRBJ2-3; 7 bases fit TRBD2. This CDR3 contains 15 residues. Looked up from germline, CDR1 is SGHVS and CDR2 is FNYEAQ. The junction had 4 bases not matched to a gene; V was cut back by 3 bases and J by 1 base. This chain's CDR3 is CASSFGSGGTDTQYF. For the CDR3, the DNA is TGTGCCAGCAGCTTTGGGAGCGGGGGCACAGATACGCAGTATTTT.

The rearrangement joins TRBV5-5 to TRBJ2-1, with TRBD2 identical over 14 bases. Looked up from germline, CDR1 is SGHKS and CDR2 is YYEKEE (reference sequence). With V trimmed by 2 bases and J by 6 bases, 7 bases remained unmatched. The CDR3 spans 17 residues. The CDR3 DNA is TGTGCCAGCAGCTTACTTGCCGGGACTAGCGGGAGCAATGAGCAGTTCTTC. Its protein is CASSLLAGTSGSNEQFF.

The chain has TRBV19 and TRBJ2-4, with 8 bases identical to TRBD2. The CDR3 length is 15 residues. Losses at the gene ends were 1 base for V and 3 bases for J; bases not matched to a gene: 2. CDR1 and CDR2 (germline): LNHDA, SQIVND (reference sequence). The CDR3 DNA reads TGTGCCAGTAGTATAGCAGCGGGGGTCAAAAACATTCAGTACTTC. Its protein is CASSIAAGVKNIQYF.

CDR3 nucleotide sequence: TGTGCCAGCAGTACAACTAGGATCGGTGAGCAGTTCTTC. Translation: CASSTTRIGEQFF. The gene calls are TRBV7-2 and TRBJ2-1; tentative D call: TRBD2 (5 bases). Germline CDR1 SGHTA, CDR2 FQGNSA. The V end was cut by 6 bases, the J end by 9 bases, with 15 bases between. The CDR3 covers 13 residues.

J is TRBJ2-7 and V is TRBV19; 9 bases match TRBD2. V trimming: 5 bases; J trimming: 4 bases; junction bases outside the gene matches: 18. This CDR3 region has 18 residues. Germline V lookup: CDR1 LNHDA, CDR2 SQIVND (reference sequence). CDR3 coding DNA: TGTGCCAGTAGTCCCCTGACAGGGAGCGGGAGGACTTTTTACGAGCAGTACTTC. Translated, it gives CASSPLTGSGRTFYEQYF. Looking up the rest from reference TRBV19 and TRBJ2-7 gives the full variable domain: DGGITQSPKYLFRKEGQNVTLSCEQNLNHDAMYWYRQDPGQGLRLIYYSQIVNDFQKGDIAEGYSVSREKKESFPLTVTSAQKNPTAFYLCASSPLTGSGRTFYEQYFGPGTRLTVT.

The V and J genes are TRBV30 and TRBJ2-5; D possibly corresponds to TRBD1 (7 bases). This CDR3 spans 16 amino acids. Between the trimmed V and J ends, which lost 0 bases and 1 base, there was a span of 15 bases. Per the germline V gene, CDR1 is GTSNPN and CDR2 is SVGIG (reference sequence). CDR3 coding DNA: TGTGCCTGGAGTGTGGAGGGGGCTGCCTTCCAAGAGACCCAGTACTTC. It specifies CAWSVEGAAFQETQYF.

The chain joins TRBV3-1 (or the pseudogene TRBV3-2) to TRBJ2-5; perhaps TRBD2 as D (6 bases). This CDR3 comprises 18 residues. V was pared by 1 base and J by 0 bases, with 18 bases between. Germline values: CDR1 LGHDT, CDR2 YNNKEL (reference sequence). The CDR3 bases are TGTGCCAGCAGCCAAGTGGTAGGTAGCGGTATTTACCAAGAGACCCAGTACTTC. It codes for CASSQVVGSGIYQETQYF.

The chain's CDR3 is CSASSRDYTYEQYF. The CDR3 DNA reads as TGCAGTGCTAGTTCCCGGGACTACACTTACGAGCAGTACTTC. The genes are TRBV20-1 and TRBJ2-7; TRBD2 matches 7 bases. Germline CDR1 reads DFQATT; CDR2 reads SNEGSKA (reference sequence). The trim removed 3 bases at V and 4 bases at J, leaving 9 bases unmatched. The CDR3 has 14 residues.

The rearrangement uses TRBV7-9 and TRBJ1-2; no reliable D call. Germline V CDR1 and CDR2: SEHNR, FQNEAQ (reference sequence). The CDR3 runs 14 residues. V was shortened by 3 bases and J by 4 bases, with 12 bases between the two germline ends. CDR3 sequence: CASSLERQLYGYTF. In DNA, the CDR3 is TGTGCCAGCAGCTTGGAGCGGCAGCTCTATGGCTACACCTTC.

The chain recombines TRBV28 with TRBJ2-5, with TRBD1 identical over 8 bases. Trimming removed 7 bases from V and 5 bases from J; junction bases left unmatched: 9. Germline V gene data show CDR1 as MDHEN and CDR2 as SYDVKM. The CDR3 length is 14 residues. The CDR3 bases are TGTGCCAGCACTCCAGGGGGCGCTTTGGAGACCCAGTACTTC. Its protein product is CASTPGGALETQYF.

This chain joins TRBV9 and TRBJ2-2; D is uncertain. Germline values: CDR1 SGDLS, CDR2 YYNGEE. The CDR3 is made up of 14 amino acids. V lost 1 base to trimming and J lost 1 base, with 5 bases between them. The CDR3 spells CASSVNGNTGELFF. The CDR3 DNA follows: TGTGCCAGCAGCGTAAACGGGAACACCGGGGAGCTGTTTTTT. The complete variable domain, with remaining parts taken from reference TRBV9 and TRBJ2-2, reads DSGVTQTPKHLITATGQRVTLRCSPRSGDLSVYWYQQSLDQGLQFLIQYYNGEERAKGNILERFSAQQFPDLHSELNLSSLELGDSALYFCASSVNGNTGELFFGEGSRLTVL.